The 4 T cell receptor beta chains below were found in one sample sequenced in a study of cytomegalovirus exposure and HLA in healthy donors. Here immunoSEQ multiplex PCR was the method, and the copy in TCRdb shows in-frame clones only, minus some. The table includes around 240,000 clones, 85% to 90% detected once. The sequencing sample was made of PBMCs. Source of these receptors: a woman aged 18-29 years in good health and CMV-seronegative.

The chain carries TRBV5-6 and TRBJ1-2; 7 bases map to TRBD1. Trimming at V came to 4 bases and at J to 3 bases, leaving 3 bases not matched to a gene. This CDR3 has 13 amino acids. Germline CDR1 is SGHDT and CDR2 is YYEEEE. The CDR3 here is CASSGDRDYGYTF. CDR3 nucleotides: TGTGCCAGCAGCGGCGACAGGGACTATGGCTACACCTTC.

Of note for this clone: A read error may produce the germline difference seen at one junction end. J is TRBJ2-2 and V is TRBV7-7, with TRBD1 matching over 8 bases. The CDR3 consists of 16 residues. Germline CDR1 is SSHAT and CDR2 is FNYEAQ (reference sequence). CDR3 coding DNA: TGTGCTAGCAGCTCATGGCAGGGGGCCGTATCCGGGGAGCTGTTTTTT. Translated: CASSSWQGAVSGELFF.

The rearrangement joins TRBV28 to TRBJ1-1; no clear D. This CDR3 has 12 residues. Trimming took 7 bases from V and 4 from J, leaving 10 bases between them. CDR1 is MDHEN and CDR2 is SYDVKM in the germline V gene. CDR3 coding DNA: TGTGCCAGCACCTCCCGGAGCACTGAAGCTTTCTTT. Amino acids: CASTSRSTEAFF.

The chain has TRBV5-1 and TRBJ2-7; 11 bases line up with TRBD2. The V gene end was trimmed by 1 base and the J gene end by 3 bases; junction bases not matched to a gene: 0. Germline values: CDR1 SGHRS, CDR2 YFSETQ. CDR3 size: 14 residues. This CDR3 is CASSLTSGGYEQYF. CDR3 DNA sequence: TGCGCCAGCAGCTTGACTAGCGGGGGCTACGAGCAGTACTTC.